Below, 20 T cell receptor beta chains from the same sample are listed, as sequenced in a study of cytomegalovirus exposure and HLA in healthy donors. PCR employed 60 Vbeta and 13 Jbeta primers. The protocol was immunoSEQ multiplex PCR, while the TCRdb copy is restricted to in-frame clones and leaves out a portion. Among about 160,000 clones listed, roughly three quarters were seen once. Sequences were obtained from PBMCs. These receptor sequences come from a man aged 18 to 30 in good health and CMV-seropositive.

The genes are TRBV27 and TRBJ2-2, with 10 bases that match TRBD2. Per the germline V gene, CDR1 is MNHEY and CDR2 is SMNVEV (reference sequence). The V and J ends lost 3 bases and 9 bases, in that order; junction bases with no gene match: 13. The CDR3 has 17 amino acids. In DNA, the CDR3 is TGTGCCAGCAGTTTGAGCAGCGGGGGGGCCGTCTTCAGGGAGCTGTTTTTT. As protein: CASSLSSGGAVFRELFF.

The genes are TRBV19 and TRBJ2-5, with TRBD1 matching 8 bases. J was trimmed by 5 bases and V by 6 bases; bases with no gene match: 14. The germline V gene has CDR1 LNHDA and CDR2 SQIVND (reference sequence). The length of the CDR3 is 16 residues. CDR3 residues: CASRSFDGTGLETQYF. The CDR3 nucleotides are TGTGCCAGTAGGAGCTTCGATGGGACAGGCCTCGAGACCCAGTACTTC.

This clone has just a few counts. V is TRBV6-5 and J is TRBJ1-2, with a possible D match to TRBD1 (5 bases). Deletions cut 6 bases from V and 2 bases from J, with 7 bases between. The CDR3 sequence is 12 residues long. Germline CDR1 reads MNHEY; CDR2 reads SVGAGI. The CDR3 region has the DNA TGTGCCAGCAGCGCAGGGAACTATGGCTACACCTTC. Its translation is CASSAGNYGYTF.

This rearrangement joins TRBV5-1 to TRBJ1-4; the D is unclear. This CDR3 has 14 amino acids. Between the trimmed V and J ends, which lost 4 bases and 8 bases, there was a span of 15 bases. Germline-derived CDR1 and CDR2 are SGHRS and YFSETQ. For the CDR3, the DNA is TGCGCCAGCAGCCCAAGTTCGGGTAAAGAAAAACTGTTTTTT. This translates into CASSPSSGKEKLFF.

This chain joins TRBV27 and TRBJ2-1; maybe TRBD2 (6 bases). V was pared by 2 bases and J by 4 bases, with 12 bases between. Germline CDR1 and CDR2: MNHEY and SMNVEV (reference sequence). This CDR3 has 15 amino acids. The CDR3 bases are TGTGCCAGCAGTTTAGTAGCGGCCTTTTACAATGAGCAGTTCTTC. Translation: CASSLVAAFYNEQFF.

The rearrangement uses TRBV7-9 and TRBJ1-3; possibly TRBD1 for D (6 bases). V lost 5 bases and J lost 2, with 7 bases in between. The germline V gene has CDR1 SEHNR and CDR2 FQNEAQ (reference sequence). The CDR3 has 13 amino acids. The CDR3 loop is CASSEGAGNTIYF. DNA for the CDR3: TGTGCCAGCAGCGAGGGGGCTGGAAACACCATATATTTT.

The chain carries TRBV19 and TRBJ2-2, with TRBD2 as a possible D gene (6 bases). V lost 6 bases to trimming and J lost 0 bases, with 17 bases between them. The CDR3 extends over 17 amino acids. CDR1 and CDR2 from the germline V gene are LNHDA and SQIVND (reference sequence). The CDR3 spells CASRDLIGRANTGELFF. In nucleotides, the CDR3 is TGTGCCAGTAGGGACCTCATCGGGAGAGCGAACACCGGGGAGCTGTTTTTT.

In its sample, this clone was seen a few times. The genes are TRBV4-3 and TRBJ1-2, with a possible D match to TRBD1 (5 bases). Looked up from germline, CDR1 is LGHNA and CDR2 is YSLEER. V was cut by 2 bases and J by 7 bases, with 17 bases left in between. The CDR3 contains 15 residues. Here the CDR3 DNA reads TGCGCCAGCAGCCAATCGATCCCAGGGTGGGGTGGCTACACCTTC. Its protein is CASSQSIPGWGGYTF.

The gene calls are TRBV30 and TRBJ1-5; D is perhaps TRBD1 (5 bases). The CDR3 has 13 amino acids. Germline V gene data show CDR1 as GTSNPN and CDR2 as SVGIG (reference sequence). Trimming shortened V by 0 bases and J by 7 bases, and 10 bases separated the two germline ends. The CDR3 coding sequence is TGTGCCTGGAGTGTAGGTGGGGGGCAGCCCCAGCATTTT. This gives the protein CAWSVGGGQPQHF. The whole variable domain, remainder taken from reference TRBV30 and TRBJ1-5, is SQTIHQWPATLVQPVGSPLSLECTVEGTSNPNLYWYRQAAGRGLQLLFYSVGIGQISSEVPQNLSASRPQDRQFILSSKKLLLSDSGFYLCAWSVGGGQPQHFGDGTRLSIL.

The CDR3 DNA reads as TGTGCCAGCAGCCCGGAGCTTGACAGGGTTTCCGGCTACACCTTC. As protein: CASSPELDRVSGYTF. The chain employs TRBV6-4 and TRBJ1-2; 7 bases align to TRBD1. The CDR3 loop spans 15 amino acids. Trimming cost V 6 bases and J 8 bases; bases outside gene matches: 15. The germline V gene encodes CDR1 MRHNA and CDR2 SNTAGT.

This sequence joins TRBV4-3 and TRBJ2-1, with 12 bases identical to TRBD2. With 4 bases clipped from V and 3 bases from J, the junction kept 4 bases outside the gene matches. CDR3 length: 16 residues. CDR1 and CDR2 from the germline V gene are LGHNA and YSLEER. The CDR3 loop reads CASSPATSGGYNEQFF. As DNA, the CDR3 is TGCGCCAGCAGCCCCGCGACTAGCGGGGGCTACAATGAGCAGTTCTTC.

This CDR3 reads CASSQAGTGGGYYSGELFF. The DNA for the CDR3 is TGTGCCAGCAGTCAAGCCGGGACAGGGGGTGGTTATTATTCCGGGGAGCTGTTTTTT. The gene calls are TRBV11-1 and TRBJ2-2; TRBD1 matches at 11 bases. The CDR3 length is 19 residues. Germline lookup yields CDR1 SGHAT and CDR2 FQDESV (reference sequence). Trimming took 6 bases from V and 6 from J; bases not matched to a gene: 18.

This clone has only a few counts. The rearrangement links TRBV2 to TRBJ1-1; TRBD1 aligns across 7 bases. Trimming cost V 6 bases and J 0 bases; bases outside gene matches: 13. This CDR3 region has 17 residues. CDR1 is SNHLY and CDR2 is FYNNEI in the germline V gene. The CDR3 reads CASSATGPSLVNTEAFF. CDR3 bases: TGTGCCAGCAGCGCGACAGGGCCCTCTCTCGTGAACACTGAAGCTTTCTTT. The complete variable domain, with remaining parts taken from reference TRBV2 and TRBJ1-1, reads EPEVTQTPSHQVTQMGQEVILRCVPISNHLYFYWYRQILGQKVEFLVSFYNNEISEKSEIFDDQFSVERPDGSNFTLKIRSTKLEDSAMYFCASSATGPSLVNTEAFFGQGTRLTVV.

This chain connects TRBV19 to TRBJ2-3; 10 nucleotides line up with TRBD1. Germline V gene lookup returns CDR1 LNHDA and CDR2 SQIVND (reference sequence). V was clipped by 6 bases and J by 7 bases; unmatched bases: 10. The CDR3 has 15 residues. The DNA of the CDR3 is TGTGCCAGTAGGGAGGGGACAGGGGCCACGAATACGCAGTATTTT. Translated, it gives CASREGTGATNTQYF. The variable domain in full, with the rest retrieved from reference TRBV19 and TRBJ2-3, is DGGITQSPKYLFRKEGQNVTLSCEQNLNHDAMYWYRQDPGQGLRLIYYSQIVNDFQKGDIAEGYSVSREKKESFPLTVTSAQKNPTAFYLCASREGTGATNTQYFGPGTRLTVL.

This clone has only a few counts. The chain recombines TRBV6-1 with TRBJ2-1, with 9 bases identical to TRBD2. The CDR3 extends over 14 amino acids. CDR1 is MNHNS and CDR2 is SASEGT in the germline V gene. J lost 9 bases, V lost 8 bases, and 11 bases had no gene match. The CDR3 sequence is CASDRQLAGSEQFF. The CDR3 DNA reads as TGTGCCAGCGACCGGCAACTAGCGGGTTCTGAGCAGTTCTTC.

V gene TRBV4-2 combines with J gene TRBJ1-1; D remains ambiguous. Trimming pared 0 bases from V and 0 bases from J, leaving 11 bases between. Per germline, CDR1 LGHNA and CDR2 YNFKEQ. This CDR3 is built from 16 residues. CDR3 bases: TGTGCCAGCAGCCAAGATATCTCACAGCTGAACACTGAAGCTTTCTTT. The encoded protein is CASSQDISQLNTEAFF.

The CDR3: CSVDKGTDEQFF. The CDR3 DNA is TGCAGCGTTGATAAGGGGACAGATGAGCAGTTCTTC. This sequence joins TRBV29-1 and TRBJ2-1; 7 positions agree with TRBD1. Germline V gives CDR1 SQVTM, CDR2 ANQGSEA. This CDR3 comprises 12 residues. Trimming at V came to 3 bases and at J to 8 bases, leaving 4 bases not matched to a gene.

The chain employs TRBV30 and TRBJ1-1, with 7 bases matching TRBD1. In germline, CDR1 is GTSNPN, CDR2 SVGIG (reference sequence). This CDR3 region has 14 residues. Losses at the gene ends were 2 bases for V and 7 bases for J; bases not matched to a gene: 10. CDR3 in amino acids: CAWSNYRGVSEAFF. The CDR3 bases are TGTGCCTGGAGTAATTACAGGGGAGTCAGTGAAGCTTTCTTT.

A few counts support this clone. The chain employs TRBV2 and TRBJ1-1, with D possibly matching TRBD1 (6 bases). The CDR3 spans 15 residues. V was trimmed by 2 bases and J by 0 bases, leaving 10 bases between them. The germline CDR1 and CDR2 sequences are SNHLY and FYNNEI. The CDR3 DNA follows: TGTGCCAGCAGTGAAAGGGGGGGGCTGAACACTGAAGCTTTCTTT. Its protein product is CASSERGGLNTEAFF.

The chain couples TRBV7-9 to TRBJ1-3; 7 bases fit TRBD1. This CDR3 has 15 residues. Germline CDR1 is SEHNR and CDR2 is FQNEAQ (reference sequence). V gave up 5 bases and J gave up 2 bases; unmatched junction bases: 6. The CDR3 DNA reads TGTGCCAGCAGCGACGGACAGGCGGCTGGAAACACCATATATTTT. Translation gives CASSDGQAAGNTIYF.